These 24 T cell receptor beta chains came from one sample sequenced in a study of blood T cell repertoires in COVID-19. Repertoires were generated with immunoSEQ multiplex PCR, while TCRdb's copy carries only in-frame clones and drops some. The profile shows approximately 300,000 clones, approximately 91% of them singletons. The source material was PBMCs or T cells enriched from blood (not recorded which). Receptor source: a man in his sixties who had recovered from COVID-19.

The chain has TRBV5-4 and TRBJ1-5, with D possibly TRBD1 on 6 matching bases. V was shortened by 0 bases and J by 6 bases, with 10 bases between the two germline ends. This CDR3 region has 14 residues. Germline CDR1 and CDR2: SGHNT and YYREEE (reference sequence). CDR3 sequence: CASSLGGLGQPQHF. CDR3 DNA sequence: TGTGCCAGCAGCTTGGGGGGGCTGGGTCAGCCCCAGCATTTT.

The chain uses TRBV20-1 and TRBJ1-4; no clear D. The ends were cut back, 3 bases at V and 6 bases at J, with 5 bases in the middle. The CDR3 covers 11 residues. Germline-derived CDR1 and CDR2 are DFQATT and SNEGSKA (reference sequence). CDR3 DNA: TGCAGTGCTAGCCCCGATGAAAAACTGTTTTTT. This codes for CSASPDEKLFF.

J is TRBJ2-7 and V is TRBV10-3, with D possibly matching TRBD2 (6 bases). This CDR3 has 15 amino acids. The germline V gene has CDR1 ENHRY and CDR2 SYGVKD. With 3 bases removed from V and 1 base from J, the gap between germline ends came to 13 bases. The CDR3: CAISDTNSGSYEQYF. The CDR3 bases are TGTGCCATCAGTGATACTAATAGCGGATCCTACGAGCAGTACTTC.

The chain is built from TRBV18 and TRBJ2-7, with a weak D call TRBD1 (5 bases). With 6 bases removed from V and 0 bases from J, the gap between germline ends came to 9 bases. Germline CDR1 and CDR2: KGHSH and LQKENI. The CDR3 contains 13 residues. The CDR3 nucleotides are TGTGCCAGCTCTCGCGACAGCTCCTACGAGCAGTACTTC. It is translated as CASSRDSSYEQYF.

This clone was found once. The chain links TRBV7-2 to TRBJ2-1, with TRBD2 as a possible D gene (6 bases). Germline assignment: CDR1 SGHTA and CDR2 FQGNSA. This CDR3 has 16 amino acids. V lost 0 bases to trimming and J lost 4 bases, with 13 bases between them. CDR3 sequence (DNA): TGTGCCAGCAGCTTAGCAGGCGGGATTCCATACAATGAGCAGTTCTTC. This translates into CASSLAGGIPYNEQFF.

The gene calls are TRBV7-9 and TRBJ1-2; D may be TRBD1 (5 bases). Germline V lookup: CDR1 SEHNR, CDR2 FQNEAQ (reference sequence). The CDR3 spans 13 residues. Trimming removed 2 bases from V and 7 bases from J, with 11 bases in between. DNA for the CDR3: TGTGCCAGCAGCTTAAGGGGAAAAGCTGGCTACACCTTC. Its translation: CASSLRGKAGYTF.

This sequence joins TRBV18 and TRBJ1-5; no clear D. V gave up 3 bases and J gave up 9 bases, with 12 bases separating them. Germline assignment: CDR1 KGHSH and CDR2 LQKENI. The CDR3 has 13 amino acids. Here the CDR3 reads CASSPAGYGPQHF. The CDR3 DNA sequence: TGTGCCAGCTCACCCGCGGGTTATGGGCCCCAGCATTTT.

This rearrangement joins TRBV5-1 to TRBJ2-3; weak D call: TRBD2 (6 bases). V was cut by 6 bases and J by 0 bases, with 8 bases left in between. This CDR3 has 13 amino acids. Germline-derived CDR1 and CDR2 are SGHRS and YFSETQ. This CDR3 reads CASNAGSTDTQYF. The CDR3 DNA is TGCGCCAGCAATGCGGGAAGCACAGATACGCAGTATTTT. Using reference TRBV5-1 and TRBJ2-3 for the parts outside the CDR3, the full variable domain is KAGVTQTPRYLIKTRGQQVTLSCSPISGHRSVSWYQQTPGQGLQFLFEYFSETQRNKGNFPGRFSGRQFSNSRSEMNVSTLELGDSALYLCASNAGSTDTQYFGPGTRLTVL.

V usage is TRBV20-1 and J usage is TRBJ1-4, with D tentatively TRBD1 (6 bases). CDR1 and CDR2 (germline): DFQATT, SNEGSKA (reference sequence). Trimming cost V 3 bases and J 3 bases, with 11 bases left between them. This CDR3 comprises 14 residues. CDR3 in DNA: TGCAGTGCTAGTTTCAGGGGCTCTAATGAAAAACTGTTTTTT. Its translation: CSASFRGSNEKLFF.

The chain uses TRBV5-5 and TRBJ2-1; TRBD2 agrees at 9 bases. CDR1 and CDR2 from the germline V gene are SGHKS and YYEKEE (reference sequence). The CDR3 length is 20 residues. V was pared by 3 bases and J by 5 bases, with 21 bases of the junction left unmatched. The CDR3: CASSYSDSGGFLLRDNEQFF. The CDR3 DNA reads TGTGCCAGCAGCTACAGTGATAGCGGGGGCTTCCTCCTACGTGACAATGAGCAGTTCTTC.

The table lists this clone with a few counts. The sample holds other DNA sequences that translate to the same CDR3. The CDR3 region is CATSDSSYEQYF. The DNA of the CDR3 is TGTGCCACCAGTGATTCCAGCTACGAGCAGTACTTC. This chain uses TRBV24-1 with TRBJ2-7; D is uncertain. CDR1 and CDR2 (germline): KGHDR, SFDVKD. This CDR3 is 12 amino acids long. Deletions cut 2 bases from V and 3 bases from J, with 4 bases between.

J is TRBJ2-5 and V is TRBV7-3; TRBD2 aligns across 9 bases. V lost 8 bases and J lost 2; bases outside the gene matches: 9. The germline CDR1 and CDR2 sequences are SGHTA and FQGTGA. This CDR3 has 15 amino acids. The CDR3 nucleotides read TGTGCCAGCGGGGCTAGCGGGAACCTGCAAGAGACCCAGTACTTC. Translated, it gives CASGASGNLQETQYF.

This CDR3 reads CASSFRGSHYGYTF. CDR3 DNA sequence: TGTGCCAGCAGCTTCCGGGGGTCCCACTATGGCTACACCTTC. The V call is TRBV5-8, the J call TRBJ1-2; D may be TRBD1 (5 bases). Trimming removed 2 bases at V and 3 bases at J, with 11 bases between. This CDR3 spans 14 amino acids. Germline V lookup: CDR1 SGHTS, CDR2 YDEGEE.

There are a few counts of this clone. The V call is TRBV9, the J call TRBJ2-2, with D tentatively TRBD1 (6 bases). The V gene lost 4 bases and the J gene lost 1 base, with 17 bases spanning the gap. Germline V gene data show CDR1 as SGDLS and CDR2 as YYNGEE. This CDR3 region has 17 residues. Here the CDR3 reads CASSRLIGQRNTGELFF. CDR3 coding DNA: TGTGCCAGCAGCCGACTCATTGGACAGCGGAACACCGGGGAGCTGTTTTTT.

The V and J genes are TRBV4-1 and TRBJ1-3, with D possibly being TRBD1 (5 bases). V was pared by 1 base and J by 4 bases, with 14 bases between. Germline CDR1 MGHRA, CDR2 YSYEKL. The CDR3 covers 16 residues. CDR3 protein: CASSQGRARPGNTIYF. The CDR3 DNA is TGCGCCAGCAGCCAAGGCAGGGCGCGCCCAGGAAACACCATATATTTT.

The genes are TRBV6-5 and TRBJ1-2, with TRBD1 matching 11 bases. J gave up 4 bases and V 1 base, and 2 bases lay outside the gene matches. The CDR3 spans 15 residues. Germline CDR1 and CDR2: MNHEY and SVGAGI. CDR3: CASSYWDRGSYGYTF. CDR3 DNA: TGTGCCAGCAGTTACTGGGACAGGGGGAGCTATGGCTACACCTTC.

The J gene is TRBJ2-1, the V gene TRBV27, with D possibly matching TRBD2 (5 bases). Germline V lookup: CDR1 MNHEY, CDR2 SMNVEV (reference sequence). The germline V and J ends were trimmed by 4 bases and 5 bases, with 18 bases remaining between them. The CDR3 runs to 16 residues. The CDR3 coding sequence is TGTGCCAGCAGTTACTCGGGAATAGGACGGGACAATGAGCAGTTCTTC. Its protein is CASSYSGIGRDNEQFF.

J is TRBJ2-3 and V is TRBV7-3, with 7 bases lining up with TRBD2. The CDR3 is 15 amino acids. Germline values: CDR1 SGHTA, CDR2 FQGTGA. With 7 bases clipped from V and 2 bases from J, the junction kept 9 bases outside the gene matches. The CDR3 here is CASKQGLGPTDTQYF. The CDR3, as DNA: TGTGCCAGCAAACAAGGACTAGGACCCACAGATACGCAGTATTTT.

The chain uses TRBV9 and TRBJ1-1; 9 bases align to TRBD1. CDR1 and CDR2 from the germline V gene are SGDLS and YYNGEE. This CDR3 spans 14 amino acids. The V gene end was trimmed by 3 bases and the J gene end by 6 bases; junction bases not matched to a gene: 6. CDR3 nucleotides: TGTGCCAGCAGCGGAGGGACAGGGTGGGCTGAAGCTTTCTTT. As protein: CASSGGTGWAEAFF.

Only one count was recorded for this clone. The chain joins TRBV4-3 to TRBJ1-6; D unresolved. CDR3 length equals 13 residues. The germline V gene encodes CDR1 LGHNA and CDR2 YSLEER. With 2 bases removed from V and 3 bases from J, the gap between germline ends came to 2 bases. This CDR3 is CASSQLYNSPLHF. Here the CDR3 DNA reads TGCGCCAGCAGCCAACTCTATAATTCACCCCTCCACTTT.

The chain joins TRBV29-1 to TRBJ1-1; no clear D gene. Between the trimmed V and J ends, which lost 0 bases and 6 bases, there was a span of 11 bases. The CDR3 has 13 amino acids. Germline CDR1 and CDR2: SQVTM and ANQGSEA. The CDR3 DNA reads as TGCAGCGTTGAAGAACAGAGCGGCGCTGAAGCTTTCTTT. Translating gives CSVEEQSGAEAFF.

The chain is built from TRBV2 and TRBJ2-1; 9 nucleotides line up with TRBD1. V lost 4 bases and J lost 14; bases outside the gene matches: 9. CDR3 length: 13 amino acids. Germline V gene lookup returns CDR1 SNHLY and CDR2 FYNNEI. CDR3 residues: CASSGVGRDREFF. DNA for the CDR3: TGTGCCAGCAGTGGGGTCGGTAGGGACAGGGAGTTCTTC. Drawing the rest from reference TRBV2 and TRBJ2-1, the complete variable domain is EPEVTQTPSHQVTQMGQEVILRCVPISNHLYFYWYRQILGQKVEFLVSFYNNEISEKSEIFDDQFSVERPDGSNFTLKIRSTKLEDSAMYFCASSGVGRDREFFGPGTRLTVL.

The chain joins TRBV28 to TRBJ2-4, with D possibly TRBD2 on 6 matching bases. Between the trimmed V and J ends, which lost 2 bases and 9 bases, there was a span of 11 bases. From germline, CDR1 is MDHEN and CDR2 SYDVKM. The CDR3 runs to 13 residues. The CDR3 DNA reads as TGTGCCAGCAGTTTAGGGACTCTGGGCATTCAGTACTTC. As protein: CASSLGTLGIQYF.

The gene calls are TRBV7-3 and TRBJ2-7; tentative D call: TRBD2 (5 bases). Trimming pared 1 base from V and 6 bases from J, leaving 10 bases between. Germline V gene lookup returns CDR1 SGHTA and CDR2 FQGTGA. This CDR3 has 13 residues. The CDR3 spells CASSLRTLGEQYF. CDR3 bases: TGTGCCAGCAGCTTAAGGACTCTGGGCGAGCAGTACTTC.